Listed here are 8 T cell receptor beta chains from one sample, sequenced in a study of cytomegalovirus exposure and HLA in healthy donors. The PCR employed 60 Vbeta primers together with 13 Jbeta primers. The assay was immunoSEQ multiplex PCR, and TCRdb's table has in-frame clones only and misses some. The profile shows under 200,000 clones, 80% to 90% of them singletons. The source material was PBMCs. These receptors were collected from a woman in her 30s in good health and CMV-seronegative.

The V gene is TRBV7-8, the J gene TRBJ2-1; 8 bases fit TRBD1. The CDR3 totals 20 residues. Trimming at V came to 0 bases and at J to 6 bases, leaving 19 bases not matched to a gene. Germline loops: CDR1 SGHVS, CDR2 FQNEAQ. The CDR3 reads CASSLARTGRYDEDSNEQFF. The CDR3 DNA sequence: TGTGCCAGCAGCTTAGCTCGGACAGGGAGGTACGATGAGGATAGCAATGAGCAGTTCTTC.

Of note for this clone: Other DNA sequences within the sample encode an identical CDR3. This rearrangement joins TRBV6-1 to TRBJ1-2, with 8 nucleotides matching TRBD1. Germline CDR1 and CDR2: MNHNS and SASEGT. The V and J ends lost 3 bases and 5 bases, in that order; junction bases with no gene match: 8. This CDR3 spans 15 amino acids. The CDR3, as DNA: TGTGCCAGCAGTGATTTAGCGACAGGGGATTATGGCTACACCTTC. It codes for CASSDLATGDYGYTF.

The genes are TRBV6-5 and TRBJ2-3; 9 bases fit TRBD1. V gave up 4 bases and J gave up 4 bases; unmatched junction bases: 6. Germline V gene sequence: CDR1 MNHEY, CDR2 SVGAGI. The CDR3 is 15 residues long. The CDR3 loop is CASSSDRGRADTQYF. The CDR3 coding sequence is TGTGCCAGCAGTTCGGACAGGGGAAGGGCAGATACGCAGTATTTT.

The gene calls are TRBV28 and TRBJ2-5; D call uncertain. The CDR3 loop spans 14 amino acids. Germline-derived CDR1 and CDR2 are MDHEN and SYDVKM. V was trimmed by 6 bases and J by 4 bases, leaving 15 bases between them. DNA for the CDR3: TGTGCCAGCAGCCCTATAAGCAGGCGAGAGACCCAGTACTTC. Translated: CASSPISRRETQYF.

The CDR3 region has the DNA TGTGCCAGCAGATCGTGGGCAGCAGGGCAGTACTTC. It encodes CASRSWAAGQYF. The V gene is TRBV28, the J gene TRBJ2-7; D ambiguous. Trimming removed 6 bases at V and 9 bases at J, with 15 bases between. The length of the CDR3 is 12 residues. Germline V gene lookup returns CDR1 MDHEN and CDR2 SYDVKM.

The gene calls are TRBV28 and TRBJ2-7; 7 positions agree with TRBD1. CDR1 and CDR2 from the germline V gene are MDHEN and SYDVKM. The CDR3 loop spans 13 amino acids. The V segment lost 5 bases and the J segment 3 bases; nucleotides outside the gene matches: 4. CDR3 in DNA: TGTGCCAGCAGTGTAGGGGGCGGCTACGAGCAGTACTTC. Translation gives CASSVGGGYEQYF. Full variable domain (outside the CDR3, taken from reference TRBV28 and TRBJ2-7): DVKVTQSSRYLVKRTGEKVFLECVQDMDHENMFWYRQDPGLGLRLIYFSYDVKMKEKGDIPEGYSVSREKKERFSLILESASTNQTSMYLCASSVGGGYEQYFGPGTRLTVT.

The CDR3: CASSPRVTLVPMEQYF. CDR3 DNA: TGTGCCAGCAGCCCACGGGTCACTTTGGTTCCAATGGAGCAGTACTTC. The chain employs TRBV11-1 and TRBJ2-7; no reliable D call. In germline, CDR1 is SGHAT, CDR2 FQDESV (reference sequence). The CDR3 totals 16 residues. V was pared by 5 bases and J by 7 bases, with 24 bases between.

This chain connects TRBV6-4 to TRBJ2-2; TRBD2 might be the D (5 bases). With 5 bases removed from V and 2 bases from J, the gap between germline ends came to 9 bases. This CDR3 spans 14 amino acids. Germline V lookup: CDR1 MRHNA, CDR2 SNTAGT. The CDR3 DNA is TGTGCCAGCAGTCGGGAAGGAAACACCGGGGAGCTGTTTTTT. This encodes CASSREGNTGELFF.